Listed below are T cell receptor beta chains from one sample, sequenced in a study of blood T cell repertoires in COVID-19. Here immunoSEQ multiplex PCR was the method, and the copy in TCRdb shows in-frame clones only, minus some. The table records over 350,000 clones, roughly 89% of them present only once. What was sequenced was peripheral blood. Receptors originate from a woman aged 25 to 39 with acute or convalescent COVID-19. Each CDR3 is given without its conserved first and last residue.

j_call,v_call,cdr3_aa
TRBJ2-7,TRBV27,ASKQTTNSYEQY
TRBJ2-7,TRBV5-1,ASSLAPDYEQY
TRBJ2-5,TRBV5-4,ASRAGGPRETQY
TRBJ2-6,TRBV9,ASSVRMAGAPGANVLT
TRBJ1-1,TRBV7-8,ASSLVSVNTEAF
TRBJ1-2,TRBV24-1,ATSDRGYGYT
TRBJ1-1,TRBV20-1,SASPDRDAF
TRBJ1-6,TRBV6-4,ASSHGGVSPLH
TRBJ1-2,TRBV19,ASSHSPGDYGYT
TRBJ1-2,TRBV5-1,ASSLAGERGYT
TRBJ2-1,TRBV6-1,ASSVDRGLGANEQF
TRBJ2-7,TRBV2,ASSPRQGLYEQY
TRBJ2-7,TRBV20-1,SALSRYEQY
TRBJ2-7,TRBV5-1,ASSLSTAYEQY